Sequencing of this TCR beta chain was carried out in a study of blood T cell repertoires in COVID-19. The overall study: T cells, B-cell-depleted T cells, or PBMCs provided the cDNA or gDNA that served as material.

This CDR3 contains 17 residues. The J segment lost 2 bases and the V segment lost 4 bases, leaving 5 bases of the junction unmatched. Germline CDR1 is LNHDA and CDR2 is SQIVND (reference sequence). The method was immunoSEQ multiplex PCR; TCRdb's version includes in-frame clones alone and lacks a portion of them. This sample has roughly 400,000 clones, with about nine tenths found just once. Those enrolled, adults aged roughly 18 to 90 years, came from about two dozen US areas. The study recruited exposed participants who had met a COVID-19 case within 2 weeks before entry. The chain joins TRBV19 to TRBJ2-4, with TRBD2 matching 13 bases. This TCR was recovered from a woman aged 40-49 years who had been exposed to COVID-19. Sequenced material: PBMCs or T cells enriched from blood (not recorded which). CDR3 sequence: CASSTRTSGRTKNIQYF. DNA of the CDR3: TGTGCCAGTAGTACCCGGACTAGCGGGAGAACCAAAAACATTCAGTACTTC.